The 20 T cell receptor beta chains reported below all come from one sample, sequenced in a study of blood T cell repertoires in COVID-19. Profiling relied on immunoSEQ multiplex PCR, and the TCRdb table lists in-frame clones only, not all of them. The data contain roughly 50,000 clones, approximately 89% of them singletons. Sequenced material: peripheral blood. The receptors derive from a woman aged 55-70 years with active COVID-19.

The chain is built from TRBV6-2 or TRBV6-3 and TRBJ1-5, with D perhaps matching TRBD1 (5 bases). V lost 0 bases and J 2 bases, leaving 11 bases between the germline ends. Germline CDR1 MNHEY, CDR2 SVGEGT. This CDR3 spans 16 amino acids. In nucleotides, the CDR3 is TGTGCCAGCAGTTACTCGAAAGGGGTTGGCAATCAGCCCCAGCATTTT. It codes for CASSYSKGVGNQPQHF.

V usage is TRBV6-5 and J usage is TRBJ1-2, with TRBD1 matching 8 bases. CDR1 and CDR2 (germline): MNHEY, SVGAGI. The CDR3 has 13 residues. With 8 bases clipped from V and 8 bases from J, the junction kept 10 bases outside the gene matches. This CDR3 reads CASDGQGIVGYTF. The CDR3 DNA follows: TGTGCCAGCGATGGACAGGGTATTGTCGGCTACACCTTC.

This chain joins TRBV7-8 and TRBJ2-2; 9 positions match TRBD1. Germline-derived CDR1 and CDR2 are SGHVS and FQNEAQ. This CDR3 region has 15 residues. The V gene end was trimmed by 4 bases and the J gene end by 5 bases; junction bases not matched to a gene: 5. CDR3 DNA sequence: TGTGCCAGCAGCTCATCCGGGACAGGGACCGGGGAGCTGTTTTTT. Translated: CASSSSGTGTGELFF.

CDR3 region: CRVRLGGTEAFF. The CDR3, as DNA: TGCAGGGTCCGCCTGGGAGGGACTGAAGCTTTCTTT. The V call is TRBV29-1, the J call TRBJ1-1; D ambiguous. Germline CDR1 reads SQVTM; CDR2 reads ANQGSEA. The CDR3 has 12 amino acids.

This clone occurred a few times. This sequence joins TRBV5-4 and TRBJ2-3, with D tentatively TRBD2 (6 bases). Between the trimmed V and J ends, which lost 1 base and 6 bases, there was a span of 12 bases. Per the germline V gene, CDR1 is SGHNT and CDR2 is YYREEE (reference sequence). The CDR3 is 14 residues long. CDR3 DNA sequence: TGTGCCAGCAGCTTGAGGGGACTGGGTGATACGCAGTATTTT. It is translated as CASSLRGLGDTQYF.

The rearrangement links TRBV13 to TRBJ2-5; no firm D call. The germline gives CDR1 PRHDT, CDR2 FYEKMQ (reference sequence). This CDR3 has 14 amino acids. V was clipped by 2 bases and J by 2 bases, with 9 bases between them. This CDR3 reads CASSLPTAQETQYF. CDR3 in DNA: TGTGCCAGCAGCTTACCTACAGCTCAAGAGACCCAGTACTTC.

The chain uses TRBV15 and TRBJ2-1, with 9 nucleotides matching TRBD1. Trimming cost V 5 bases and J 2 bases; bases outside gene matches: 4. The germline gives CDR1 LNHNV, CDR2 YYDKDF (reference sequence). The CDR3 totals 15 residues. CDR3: CATSWDRVPYNEQFF. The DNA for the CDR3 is TGTGCCACCAGCTGGGACAGGGTGCCCTACAATGAGCAGTTCTTC.

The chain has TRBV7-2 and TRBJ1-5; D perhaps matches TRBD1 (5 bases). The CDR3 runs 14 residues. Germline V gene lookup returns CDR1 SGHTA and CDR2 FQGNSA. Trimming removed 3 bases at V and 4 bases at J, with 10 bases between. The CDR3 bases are TGTGCCAGCAGCTTCCCGGGGGGTAATCAGCCCCAGCATTTT. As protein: CASSFPGGNQPQHF.

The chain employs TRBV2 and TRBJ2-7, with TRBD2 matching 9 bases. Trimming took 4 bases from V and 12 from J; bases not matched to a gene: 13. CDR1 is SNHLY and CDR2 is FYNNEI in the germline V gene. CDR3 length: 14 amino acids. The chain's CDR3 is CASSVSGGAPRPYF. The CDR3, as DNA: TGTGCCAGCAGTGTTAGCGGGGGCGCACCCCGTCCGTACTTC.

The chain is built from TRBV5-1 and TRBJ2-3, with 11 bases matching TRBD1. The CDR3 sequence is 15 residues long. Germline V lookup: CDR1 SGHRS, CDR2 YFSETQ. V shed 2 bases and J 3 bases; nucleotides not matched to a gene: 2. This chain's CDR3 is CASSLGTGGTDTQYF. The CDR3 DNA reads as TGCGCCAGCAGCTTAGGGACAGGGGGAACAGATACGCAGTATTTT.

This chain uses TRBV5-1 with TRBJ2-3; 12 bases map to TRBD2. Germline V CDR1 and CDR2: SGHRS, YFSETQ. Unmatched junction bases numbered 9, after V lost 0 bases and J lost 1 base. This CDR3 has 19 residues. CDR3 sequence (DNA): TGCGCCAGCAGCTTGGCTATTCTAGCGGGGGGGCTAGGCACAGATACGCAGTATTTT. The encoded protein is CASSLAILAGGLGTDTQYF.

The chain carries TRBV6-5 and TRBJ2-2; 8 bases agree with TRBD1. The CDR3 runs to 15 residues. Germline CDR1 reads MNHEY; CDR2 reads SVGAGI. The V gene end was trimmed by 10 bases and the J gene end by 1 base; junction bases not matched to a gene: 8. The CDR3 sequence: CATRWTGMNTGELFF. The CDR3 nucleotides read TGTGCCACTCGATGGACAGGGATGAACACCGGGGAGCTGTTTTTT.

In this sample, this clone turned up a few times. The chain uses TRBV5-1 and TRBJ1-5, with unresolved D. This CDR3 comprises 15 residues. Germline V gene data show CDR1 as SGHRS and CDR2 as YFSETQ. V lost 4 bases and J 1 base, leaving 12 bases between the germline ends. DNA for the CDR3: TGCGCCAGCAGCCCCAGGAGCGGCAGCAATCAGCCCCAGCATTTT. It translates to CASSPRSGSNQPQHF. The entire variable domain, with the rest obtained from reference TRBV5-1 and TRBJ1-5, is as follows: KAGVTQTPRYLIKTRGQQVTLSCSPISGHRSVSWYQQTPGQGLQFLFEYFSETQRNKGNFPGRFSGRQFSNSRSEMNVSTLELGDSALYLCASSPRSGSNQPQHFGDGTRLSIL.

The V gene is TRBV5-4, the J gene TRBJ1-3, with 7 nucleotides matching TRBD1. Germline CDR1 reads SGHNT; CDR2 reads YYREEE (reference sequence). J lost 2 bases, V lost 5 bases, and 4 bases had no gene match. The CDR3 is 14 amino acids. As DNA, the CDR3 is TGTGCCAGCAGTCCCGGGACAGCTGGAAACACCATATATTTT. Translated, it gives CASSPGTAGNTIYF. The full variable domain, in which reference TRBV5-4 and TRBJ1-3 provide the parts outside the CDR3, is ETGVTQSPTHLIKTRGQQVTLRCSSQSGHNTVSWYQQALGQGPQFIFQYYREEENGRGNFPPRFSGLQFPNYSSELNVNALELDDSALYLCASSPGTAGNTIYFGEGSWLTVV.

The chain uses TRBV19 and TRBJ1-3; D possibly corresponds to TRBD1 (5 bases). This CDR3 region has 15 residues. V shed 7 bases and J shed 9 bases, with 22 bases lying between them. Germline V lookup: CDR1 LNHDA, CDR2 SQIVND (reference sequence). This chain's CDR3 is CASTLGGVLRTTIYF. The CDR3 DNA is TGTGCCAGTACTTTGGGGGGGGTTCTGAGGACCACCATATATTTT.

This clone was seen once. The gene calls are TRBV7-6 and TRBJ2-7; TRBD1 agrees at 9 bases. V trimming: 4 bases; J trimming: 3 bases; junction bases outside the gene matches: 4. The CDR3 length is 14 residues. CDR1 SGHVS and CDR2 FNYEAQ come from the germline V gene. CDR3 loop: CASSSGTGIYEQYF. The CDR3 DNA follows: TGTGCCAGCAGCTCCGGGACAGGGATCTACGAGCAGTACTTC.

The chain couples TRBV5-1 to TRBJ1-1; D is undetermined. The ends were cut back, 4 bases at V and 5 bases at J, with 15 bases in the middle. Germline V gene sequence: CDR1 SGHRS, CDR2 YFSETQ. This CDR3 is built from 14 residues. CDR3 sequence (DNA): TGCGCCAGCAGCCGACTCCCGTCCGGGACTGAAGCTTTCTTT. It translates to CASSRLPSGTEAFF.

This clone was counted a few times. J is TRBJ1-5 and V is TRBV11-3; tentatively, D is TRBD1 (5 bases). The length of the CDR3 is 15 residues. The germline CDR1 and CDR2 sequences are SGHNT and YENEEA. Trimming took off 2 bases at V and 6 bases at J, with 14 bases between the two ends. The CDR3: CASSLRQGGGQPQHF. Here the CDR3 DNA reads TGTGCCAGCAGCTTAAGGCAGGGAGGAGGTCAGCCCCAGCATTTT.

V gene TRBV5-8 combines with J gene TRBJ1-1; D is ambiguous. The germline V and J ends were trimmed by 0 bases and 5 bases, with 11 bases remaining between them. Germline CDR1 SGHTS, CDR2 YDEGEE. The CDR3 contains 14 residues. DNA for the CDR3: TGTGCCAGCAGCTTGGCGGGCCGCGGGACTGAAGCTTTCTTT. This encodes CASSLAGRGTEAFF.

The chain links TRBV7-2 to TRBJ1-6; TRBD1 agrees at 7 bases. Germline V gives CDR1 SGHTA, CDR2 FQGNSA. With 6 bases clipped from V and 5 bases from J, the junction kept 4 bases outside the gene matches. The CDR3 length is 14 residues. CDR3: CASSLGQHNSPLHF. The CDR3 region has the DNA TGTGCCAGCAGTTTGGGACAGCATAATTCACCCCTCCACTTT.